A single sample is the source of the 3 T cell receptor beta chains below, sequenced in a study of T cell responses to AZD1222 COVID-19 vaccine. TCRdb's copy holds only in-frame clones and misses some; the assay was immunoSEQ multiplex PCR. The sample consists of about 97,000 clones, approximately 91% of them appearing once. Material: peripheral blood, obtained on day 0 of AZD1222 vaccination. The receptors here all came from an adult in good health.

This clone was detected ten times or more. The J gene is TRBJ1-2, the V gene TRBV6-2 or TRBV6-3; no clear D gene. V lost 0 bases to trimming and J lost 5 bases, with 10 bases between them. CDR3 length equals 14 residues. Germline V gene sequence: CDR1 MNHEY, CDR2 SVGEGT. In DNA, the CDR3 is TGTGCCAGCAGTTACTCACGGTGGCCGTATGGCTACACCTTC. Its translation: CASSYSRWPYGYTF.

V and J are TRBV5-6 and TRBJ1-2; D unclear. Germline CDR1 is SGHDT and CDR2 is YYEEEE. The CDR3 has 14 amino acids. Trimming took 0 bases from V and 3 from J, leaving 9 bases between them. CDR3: CASSLEGIDYGYTF. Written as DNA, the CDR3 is TGTGCCAGCAGCTTGGAGGGAATCGACTATGGCTACACCTTC.

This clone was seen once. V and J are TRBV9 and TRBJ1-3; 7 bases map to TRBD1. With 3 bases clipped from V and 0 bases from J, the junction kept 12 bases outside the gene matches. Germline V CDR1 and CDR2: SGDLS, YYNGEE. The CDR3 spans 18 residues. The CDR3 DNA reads TGTGCCAGCAGCGATAGAGAAGGGGGCTACGTCTCTGGAAACACCATATATTTT. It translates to CASSDREGGYVSGNTIYF.